What follows are 23 T cell receptor beta chains derived from one specimen sequenced in a study of blood T cell repertoires in COVID-19. Only in-frame clones appear in the TCRdb table, and some are missing; sequencing was by immunoSEQ multiplex PCR. Among approximately 220,000 clones listed, 70% to 90% were seen once. Sequencing used peripheral blood. All receptors come from a woman between 45 and 65 years old with acute or convalescent COVID-19.

This chain uses TRBV4-3 with TRBJ2-5; D is possibly TRBD1 (5 bases). Germline V gives CDR1 LGHNA, CDR2 YSLEER. V lost 1 base, J lost 3 bases, and 9 bases lay in between. There are 14 residues in the CDR3. CDR3 residues: CASSQGQSEETQYF. DNA of the CDR3: TGCGCCAGCAGCCAAGGACAGAGCGAAGAGACCCAGTACTTC.

The rearrangement uses TRBV19 and TRBJ2-1; tentatively, D is TRBD2 (6 bases). The CDR3 is made up of 14 amino acids. CDR1 is LNHDA and CDR2 is SQIVND in the germline V gene (reference sequence). V was cut by 10 bases and J by 2 bases, with 15 bases left in between. The CDR3 sequence is CATAAGSAYNEQFF. The CDR3 DNA is TGTGCCACCGCGGCGGGGTCGGCCTACAATGAGCAGTTCTTC.

This chain connects TRBV19 to TRBJ2-1, with TRBD2 identical over 12 bases. V lost 7 bases to trimming and J lost 6 bases; unmatched junction nucleotides: 7. This CDR3 has 15 residues. Germline loops: CDR1 LNHDA, CDR2 SQIVND (reference sequence). The CDR3 region has the DNA TGTGCCAGTAATTTACTAGCGGGAGGCCCCAATGAGCAGTTCTTC. It yields the protein CASNLLAGGPNEQFF.

V gene TRBV4-3 combines with J gene TRBJ2-4, with 8 nucleotides matching TRBD2. Germline loops: CDR1 LGHNA, CDR2 YSLEER. The junction had 8 bases not matched to a gene; V was cut back by 0 bases and J by 4 bases. The CDR3 covers 17 residues. This chain's CDR3 is CASSQEDGGAAKNIQYF. Here the CDR3 DNA reads TGCGCCAGCAGCCAAGAGGACGGGGGGGCAGCTAAAAACATTCAGTACTTC.

V gene TRBV30 combines with J gene TRBJ1-1; TRBD1 agrees at 7 bases. The CDR3 sequence is 13 residues long. Losses at the gene ends were 0 bases for V and 6 bases for J; bases not matched to a gene: 4. CDR1 GTSNPN and CDR2 SVGIG come from the germline V gene (reference sequence). CDR3: CAWSVNRGAEAFF. The CDR3 nucleotides read TGTGCCTGGAGTGTAAACAGGGGTGCTGAAGCTTTCTTT.

The V call is TRBV3-1 (or the pseudogene TRBV3-2), the J call TRBJ1-3; no clear D. The V end lost 0 bases, the J end lost 0 bases, and 9 bases lay between the germline ends. The CDR3 covers 16 residues. Germline-derived CDR1 and CDR2 are LGHDT and YNNKEL (reference sequence). The CDR3 DNA reads TGTGCCAGCAGCCAAGAAGGAGGCGTCTCTGGAAACACCATATATTTT. As protein: CASSQEGGVSGNTIYF.

The chain links TRBV30 to TRBJ1-5, with TRBD1 as a possible D gene (5 bases). Germline V gene data show CDR1 as GTSNPN and CDR2 as SVGIG (reference sequence). The V and J ends lost 5 bases and 6 bases respectively, with 8 bases between them. The CDR3 contains 11 residues. The DNA of the CDR3 is TGTGCCTGGGCAGGGTCTCAGCCCCAGCATTTT. Residues: CAWAGSQPQHF.

The chain employs TRBV7-2 and TRBJ2-3; possible D gene TRBD1, 7 bases. Deletions cut 1 base from V and 6 bases from J, with 14 bases between. Germline V CDR1 and CDR2: SGHTA, FQGNSA. CDR3 length: 15 residues. As DNA, the CDR3 is TGTGCCAGCAGCTTAGGAAGCAGGGGGGTGGATACGCAGTATTTT. It codes for CASSLGSRGVDTQYF. The complete variable domain, with remaining parts taken from reference TRBV7-2 and TRBJ2-3, reads GAGVSQSPSNKVTEKGKDVELRCDPISGHTALYWYRQSLGQGLEFLIYFQGNSAPDKSGLPSDRFSAERTGGSVSTLTIQRTQQEDSAVYLCASSLGSRGVDTQYFGPGTRLTVL.

The V gene is TRBV18, the J gene TRBJ1-2; TRBD1 is a possible D gene (6 bases). Germline lookup yields CDR1 KGHSH and CDR2 LQKENI. The CDR3 has 17 amino acids. With 6 bases removed from V and 3 bases from J, the gap between germline ends came to 23 bases. The CDR3 nucleotides are TGTGCCAGCTCCATTGCCAGGTCGGACAGAGAATACTATGGCTACACCTTC. This encodes CASSIARSDREYYGYTF.

V usage is TRBV12-3 or TRBV12-4 and J usage is TRBJ1-2; D remains unclear. This CDR3 spans 11 amino acids. V was trimmed by 6 bases and J by 3 bases, leaving 5 bases between them. The CDR3 loop is CASSRDYGYTF. The CDR3 nucleotides are TGTGCCAGCAGCCGGGACTATGGCTACACCTTC.

V and J are TRBV7-2 and TRBJ1-1; D is perhaps TRBD1 (5 bases). Germline CDR1 is SGHTA and CDR2 is FQGNSA. The CDR3 sequence is 15 residues long. V lost 6 bases and J lost 0, with 14 bases in between. CDR3 loop: CASSRNRGLNTEAFF. The CDR3 DNA reads TGTGCCAGCAGTCGAAATAGGGGATTGAACACTGAAGCTTTCTTT.

The chain employs TRBV5-1 and TRBJ2-7; tentative D call: TRBD2 (6 bases). The CDR3 sequence is 14 residues long. Germline CDR1 reads SGHRS; CDR2 reads YFSETQ. V was clipped by 5 bases and J by 3 bases, with 15 bases between them. CDR3 protein: CASRRDGASYEQYF. As DNA, the CDR3 is TGCGCCAGCAGGCGGGATGGGGCCAGCTACGAGCAGTACTTC.

This clone was observed a single time. The CDR3 loop is CASSVGTGWGYTF. In nucleotides, the CDR3 is TGTGCCAGCAGCGTAGGGACAGGGTGGGGCTACACCTTC. This sequence joins TRBV9 and TRBJ1-2; TRBD1 aligns across 8 bases. V trimming: 0 bases; J trimming: 8 bases; junction bases outside the gene matches: 3. Germline V gene data show CDR1 as SGDLS and CDR2 as YYNGEE. The CDR3 contains 13 residues. Drawing the rest from reference TRBV9 and TRBJ1-2, the complete variable domain is DSGVTQTPKHLITATGQRVTLRCSPRSGDLSVYWYQQSLDQGLQFLIQYYNGEERAKGNILERFSAQQFPDLHSELNLSSLELGDSALYFCASSVGTGWGYTFGSGTRLTVV.

CDR3 bases: TGTGCCACCAGTCCTGGGACAGACTCCTACAATGAGCAGTTCTTC. Its protein is CATSPGTDSYNEQFF. The chain employs TRBV24-1 and TRBJ2-1; 7 positions agree with TRBD1. The CDR3 has 15 residues. Looked up from germline, CDR1 is KGHDR and CDR2 is SFDVKD. The V segment lost 6 bases and the J segment 0 bases; nucleotides outside the gene matches: 4.

This clone showed up just once. The rearrangement joins TRBV7-2 to TRBJ1-6; D is possibly TRBD1 (6 bases). The CDR3 contains 16 residues. Per the germline V gene, CDR1 is SGHTA and CDR2 is FQGNSA. The ends were cut back, 7 bases at V and 6 bases at J, with 19 bases in the middle. CDR3: CASTGGGGRGNSPLHF. The DNA for the CDR3 is TGTGCCAGCACGGGGGGCGGGGGCAGGGGTAATTCACCCCTCCACTTT.

This clone was seen a handful of times. J is TRBJ1-3 and V is TRBV12-3 or TRBV12-4, with 7 bases aligning to TRBD1. This CDR3 comprises 13 residues. The J segment lost 5 bases and the V segment lost 3 bases, leaving 1 base of the junction unmatched. The CDR3 bases are TGTGCCAGCAGTTTGGGACAGCGAAACACCATATATTTT. It is translated as CASSLGQRNTIYF.

This chain links TRBV4-2 with TRBJ2-1; D unresolved. The CDR3 length is 15 residues. CDR1 is LGHNA and CDR2 is YNFKEQ in the germline V gene. Between the trimmed V and J ends, which lost 4 bases and 8 bases, there was a span of 18 bases. The CDR3 region is CASSLLLSDEDEQFF. The CDR3 region has the DNA TGTGCCAGCAGCCTCTTACTCTCTGACGAGGATGAGCAGTTCTTC.

J is TRBJ2-5 and V is TRBV5-1; 10 positions match TRBD2. V lost 2 bases to trimming and J lost 3 bases; unmatched junction nucleotides: 4. The length of the CDR3 is 15 residues. The germline CDR1 and CDR2 sequences are SGHRS and YFSETQ. The CDR3 reads CASSFPLAGEETQYF. CDR3 DNA sequence: TGCGCCAGCAGCTTCCCTCTAGCGGGGGAAGAGACCCAGTACTTC. The complete variable domain, with remaining parts taken from reference TRBV5-1 and TRBJ2-5, reads KAGVTQTPRYLIKTRGQQVTLSCSPISGHRSVSWYQQTPGQGLQFLFEYFSETQRNKGNFPGRFSGRQFSNSRSEMNVSTLELGDSALYLCASSFPLAGEETQYFGPGTRLLVL.

The J gene is TRBJ2-7, the V gene TRBV15; perhaps TRBD1 as D (5 bases). Germline V lookup: CDR1 LNHNV, CDR2 YYDKDF (reference sequence). This CDR3 contains 13 residues. The V end was cut by 9 bases, the J end by 2 bases, with 14 bases between. CDR3 residues: CATSGAGTYEQYF. CDR3 coding DNA: TGTGCCACTTCAGGCGCAGGGACCTACGAGCAGTACTTC.

The table lists this clone with many counts. The chain employs TRBV6-6 and TRBJ1-6; D unclear. CDR3 size: 12 residues. Looked up from germline, CDR1 is MNHNY and CDR2 is SVGAGI (reference sequence). V lost 2 bases, J lost 8 bases, and 4 bases lay in between. The CDR3 protein is CASSYGYSPLHF. The CDR3 region has the DNA TGTGCCAGCAGTTACGGCTATTCACCCCTCCACTTT.

The chain links TRBV19 to TRBJ1-6, with 7 bases lining up with TRBD1. The trim removed 5 bases at V and 8 bases at J, leaving 9 bases unmatched. CDR3 length: 15 residues. Germline V gene data show CDR1 as LNHDA and CDR2 as SQIVND (reference sequence). The CDR3 nucleotides are TGTGCCAGTAGTCCCAGGGGGTTTGCAGATTCACCCCTCCACTTT. Protein: CASSPRGFADSPLHF.

This chain uses TRBV2 with TRBJ1-6; 11 nucleotides line up with TRBD1. Germline assignment: CDR1 SNHLY and CDR2 FYNNEI. The length of the CDR3 is 15 residues. The J segment lost 16 bases and the V segment lost 4 bases, leaving 12 bases of the junction unmatched. The CDR3 DNA follows: TGTGCCAGCAGTGGGCAGGACAGGGGGCGAAGCCCTCTCCACTTT. Translation: CASSGQDRGRSPLHF. The full variable domain, in which reference TRBV2 and TRBJ1-6 provide the parts outside the CDR3, is EPEVTQTPSHQVTQMGQEVILRCVPISNHLYFYWYRQILGQKVEFLVSFYNNEISEKSEIFDDQFSVERPDGSNFTLKIRSTKLEDSAMYFCASSGQDRGRSPLHFGNGTRLTVT.

The J gene is TRBJ2-3, the V gene TRBV18; a possible D gene is TRBD1 (5 bases). Germline V CDR1 and CDR2: KGHSH, LQKENI. Deletions cut 2 bases from V and 4 bases from J, with 13 bases between. This CDR3 has 15 residues. CDR3 residues: CASSPVTRAADTQYF. As DNA, the CDR3 is TGTGCCAGCTCACCAGTTACCAGGGCTGCAGATACGCAGTATTTT.